A single sample is the source of the 10 T cell receptor beta chains below, sequenced in a study of CD8+ T cells in alopecia areata. Reverse transcription of extracted RNA yielded cDNA, which provided the sequencing template. TCRdb's table, derived via immunoSEQ multiplex PCR, lists solely in-frame clones and lacks some. Altogether 150,000 to 200,000 clones are present, 50% to 60% being singletons, with the ten largest covering under 15%. The sequencing here drew on CD4+ T cells sorted from blood, taken at week 0. The receptors come from a human donor with alopecia areata.

V gene TRBV2 combines with J gene TRBJ2-4; 7 bases map to TRBD1. The J segment lost 9 bases and the V segment lost 6 bases, leaving 11 bases of the junction unmatched. This CDR3 is 14 amino acids long. From germline, CDR1 is SNHLY and CDR2 FYNNEI. The CDR3, as DNA: TGTGCCAGCAGCCCCCCCCAGGGGGTCGTCATTCAGTACTTC. This gives the protein CASSPPQGVVIQYF.

This clone was observed many times. The genes are TRBV9 and TRBJ2-3, with D possibly TRBD1 on 6 matching bases. Deletions cut 6 bases from V and 2 bases from J, with 13 bases between. This CDR3 comprises 14 residues. The V gene's germline CDR1 is SGDLS and CDR2 YYNGEE. The CDR3 coding sequence is TGTGCCAGCACCGAAGGGGGACACACAGATACGCAGTATTTT. Translated: CASTEGGHTDTQYF. Drawing the rest from reference TRBV9 and TRBJ2-3, the complete variable domain is DSGVTQTPKHLITATGQRVTLRCSPRSGDLSVYWYQQSLDQGLQFLIQYYNGEERAKGNILERFSAQQFPDLHSELNLSSLELGDSALYFCASTEGGHTDTQYFGPGTRLTVL.

This clone was seen just once. The chain uses TRBV30 and TRBJ2-5; D unresolved. Germline CDR1 and CDR2: GTSNPN and SVGIG (reference sequence). This CDR3 has 10 residues. The V gene lost 3 bases and the J gene lost 5 bases, with 4 bases spanning the gap. The CDR3 sequence: CAWREETQYF. The CDR3 region has the DNA TGTGCCTGGAGAGAGGAGACCCAGTACTTC.

The chain links TRBV4-1 to TRBJ1-2; D is ambiguous. Per germline, CDR1 MGHRA and CDR2 YSYEKL. CDR3 length: 15 residues. V was shortened by 0 bases and J by 1 base, with 9 bases between the two germline ends. Written as DNA, the CDR3 is TGCGCCAGCAGCCAAGATACGTTCCTTAACTATGGCTACACCTTC. Encoded protein: CASSQDTFLNYGYTF.

This clone was counted once. The rearrangement links TRBV29-1 to TRBJ1-2, with D possibly matching TRBD1 (5 bases). The CDR3 covers 13 residues. The germline V gene has CDR1 SQVTM and CDR2 ANQGSEA. Trimming stripped 4 bases from V and 2 bases from J, with 11 bases between. Written as DNA, the CDR3 is TGCAGCGTTGGTTGGGGCCCCAACTATGGCTACACCTTC. This codes for CSVGWGPNYGYTF.

This clone has more than one count but fewer than ten. This sequence joins TRBV19 and TRBJ2-2; D ambiguous. Germline CDR1 LNHDA, CDR2 SQIVND (reference sequence). Trimming took off 3 bases at V and 4 bases at J, with 15 bases between the two ends. The CDR3 is 16 amino acids. The CDR3 sequence is CASSILWGRSTGELFF. The CDR3 DNA reads TGTGCCAGTAGTATTTTATGGGGAAGGAGCACCGGGGAGCTGTTTTTT.

J is TRBJ1-5 and V is TRBV19, with D tentatively TRBD1 (5 bases). The CDR3 consists of 14 residues. The ends were cut back, 6 bases at V and 3 bases at J, with 12 bases in the middle. Per germline, CDR1 LNHDA and CDR2 SQIVND (reference sequence). CDR3 amino acids: CASSPGHLNQPQHF. The DNA for the CDR3 is TGTGCCAGTAGCCCCGGACACCTCAATCAGCCCCAGCATTTT.

The rearrangement links TRBV14 to TRBJ1-1; D remains unclear. From germline, CDR1 is SGHDN and CDR2 FVKESK. Trimming removed 0 bases from V and 7 bases from J, with 9 bases in between. The CDR3 extends over 13 amino acids. CDR3 DNA sequence: TGTGCCAGCAGCCAAGATCTTTACGGTGAAGCTTTCTTT. Translated: CASSQDLYGEAFF.

Comment on this clone: One junction end disagrees with the germline gene, perhaps due to a read error. The chain has TRBV5-1 and TRBJ2-7, with D perhaps matching TRBD2 (6 bases). This CDR3 region has 16 residues. Germline V lookup: CDR1 SGHRS, CDR2 YFSETQ. CDR3 coding DNA: TGCGCCAGCAGCGAAGTCGGGGGTGCAAGATTTGCCGAGCAGTACTTT. It yields the protein CASSEVGGARFAEQYF.

The J gene is TRBJ2-2, the V gene TRBV30; 8 bases agree with TRBD2. This CDR3 contains 13 residues. Trimming removed 1 base from V and 9 bases from J; junction bases left unmatched: 4. CDR1 and CDR2 (germline): GTSNPN, SVGIG (reference sequence). CDR3 protein: CAWSGTSLRELFF. CDR3 bases: TGTGCCTGGAGTGGGACTAGCCTCCGGGAGCTGTTTTTT.